This T cell receptor (beta chain) was profiled in a study of T cells in Graves' hyperthyroidism and ophthalmopathy. Study-level background: Peripheral blood sampling occurred at initial diagnosis, before any treatment. General study results and limits: In the blood, most expanded thyroid clonotypes above 0.001 appeared as well.

Using RNA transcripts as the source, TCR beta CDR3 regions were amplified. During a first-round RT-PCR of the TCR CDR3, the HTBI primer set was used. Each CDR3 protein is one row after TCRdb ran MiXCR on the multiplex PCR reads. This sample has a few hundred thousand distinct CDR3 sequences, with around 20% found just once. This clonotype was observed many times. Its antigen is undetermined. Over 18 months, lack of ophthalmopathy progression marked Graves' hyperthyroidism as stable. This clonotype originated in a young man with Graves' hyperthyroidism. The sample consisted of blood.

The chain's CDR3 is CASSSDRGNEAFF. CDR3 bases: TGTGCCAGCAGTTCGGACAGGGGTAATGAAGCTTTCTTT. V and J are TRBV11-2 and TRBJ1-1; 9 bases line up with TRBD1. CDR1 is SGHAT, CDR2 FQNNGV, per germline. This CDR3 has 13 residues. Losses at the gene ends were 6 bases for V and 7 bases for J; bases not matched to a gene: 6.